This T cell receptor beta chain was documented in a study of blood T cell repertoires in COVID-19. Study details: Sites across the United States, Italy and Spain contributed samples from acute and convalescent COVID-19. T cells, B-cell-depleted T cells, or PBMCs provided the cDNA or gDNA that served as material.

Using immunoSEQ multiplex PCR, the repertoire was profiled, and TCRdb retains in-frame clones only, with some absent. The sample has approximately 79,000 clones, around 88% seen once. The sequence was obtained from a man aged 55 to 69 with acute or convalescent COVID-19. Material: peripheral blood.

For the CDR3, the DNA is TGTGCCAGCAGCGGGGCTAATGAAAAACTGTTTTTT. It yields the protein CASSGANEKLFF. The genes are TRBV6-5 and TRBJ1-4; D gene uncertain. In germline, CDR1 is MNHEY, CDR2 SVGAGI. The CDR3 covers 12 residues. The ends were cut back, 6 bases at V and 3 bases at J, with 5 bases in the middle.